Detailed here is one T cell receptor beta chain. Trimming left V 4 bases short and J 4 bases short, with 9 bases between. Per the germline V gene, CDR1 is SGDLS and CDR2 is YYNGEE. The CDR3 covers 13 residues. The data are from a study of T cell responses to AZD1222 COVID-19 vaccine. On the study more broadly: Second-dose groups at about 4 or about 12 weeks were pooled.

This table comes from immunoSEQ multiplex PCR, and its TCRdb copy is limited to in-frame clones, with some not included. The sample yields more than 150,000 clones, 90% seen once. The input for sequencing was peripheral blood, taken on day 0 of AZD1222 vaccination. The sequence came from an adult in good health. The chain carries TRBV9 and TRBJ1-3; no clear D. As DNA, the CDR3 is TGTGCCAGCAGCCCCCCCGGCGGAAACACCATATATTTT. Translated, it gives CASSPPGGNTIYF.